The rows below give T cell receptor beta chains drawn from one sample of a study of blood T cell repertoires in COVID-19. The repertoire was sequenced with immunoSEQ multiplex PCR; TCRdb's copy has only in-frame clones and lacks some. The table includes 160,000 or so clones, 80% to 90% detected once. The sequencing sample was made of peripheral blood. The receptors stem from a woman aged 45-60 years with acute or convalescent COVID-19. Each CDR3 is given with its conserved first and last residue. The D gene is left open where the match is weak. Rows may omit the clone size; those that give it use once, few, many or a size class.

v_call	d_call	clone_size	j_call	cdr3_nt	cdr3_aa
TRBV3-1/TRBV3-2	.	.	TRBJ2-1	TGTGCCAGCAGTTCTGACACTCTCTATGAGCAGTTCTTC	CASSSDTLYEQFF
TRBV28	.	.	TRBJ2-7	TGTGCCAGCAGTCGGGGGACAGCCTCCTACGAGCAGTACTTC	CASSRGTASYEQYF
TRBV6-5	.	.	TRBJ2-1	TGTGCCAGCAGAGCCCTTAGCGGAGGGGATGAGCAGTTCTTC	CASRALSGGDEQFF
TRBV27	.	.	TRBJ2-5	TGTGCCAGCAGGCCCCCGGAGGGTGGAAAAGAGACCCAGTACTTC	CASRPPEGGKETQYF
TRBV30	.	.	TRBJ1-3	TGTGCCTGGAGTCGTCACAGTGGCCCTGGAAACACCATATATTTT	CAWSRHSGPGNTIYF
TRBV5-1	.	.	TRBJ1-1	TGCGCCAGCAGCTTGGAGGGTAGCGTCACTGAAGCTTTCTTT	CASSLEGSVTEAFF
TRBV18	.	.	TRBJ2-5	TGTGCCAGCTCACCGGGAGGTGGCCAGTACTTC	CASSPGGGQYF
TRBV18	.	.	TRBJ1-1	TGTGCCAGCTCACCACGAACTTTCGGGGGGGACACTGAAGCTTTCTTT	CASSPRTFGGDTEAFF
TRBV11-2	.	.	TRBJ2-7	TGTGCCAGCAGCCCTAAATTTAGCGATACTTTAGCCTACGAGCAGTACTTC	CASSPKFSDTLAYEQYF
TRBV12-3/TRBV12-4	.	.	TRBJ2-7	TGTGCCAGCAGTTTGGCAGGGTCCTACGAGCAGTACTTC	CASSLAGSYEQYF
TRBV7-9	.	.	TRBJ2-2	TGTGCCAGCCCTGGAGTCTATAACACCGGGGAGCTGTTTTTT	CASPGVYNTGELFF
TRBV6-2/TRBV6-3	.	.	TRBJ1-2	TGTGCCAGCAGTCCCGCTACGCAAAAACCTTTGCGGGGCTATGGCTACACCTTC	CASSPATQKPLRGYGYTF
TRBV6-5	TRBD1	.	TRBJ1-3	TGTGCCAGCAGTAGGACAGGGATCGACGGAAACACCATATATTTT	CASSRTGIDGNTIYF
TRBV9	.	.	TRBJ1-6	TGTGCCAGCAGCGTTGCAGGGAATTCACCCCTCCACTTT	CASSVAGNSPLHF
TRBV7-3	TRBD2	.	TRBJ2-1	TGTGCCAGCAGCTTAACTAACCTAGCGGGGAATGAGCAGTTCTTC	CASSLTNLAGNEQFF
TRBV6-2/TRBV6-3	TRBD2	.	TRBJ2-3	TGTGCCAGCAGTAATGCTCCGGGACTAGCGCGACCAGATACGCAGTATTTT	CASSNAPGLARPDTQYF
TRBV30	TRBD2	.	TRBJ2-2	TGTGCCTTCGCTAGCGGGGTTCACACCGGGGAGCTGTTTTTT	CAFASGVHTGELFF
TRBV5-6	TRBD1	.	TRBJ2-2	TGTGCCAGCAGATCAGACAGGGGGCGATTCACCGGGGAGCTGTTTTTT	CASRSDRGRFTGELFF
TRBV19	.	few	TRBJ1-1	TGTGCCAGTAGTTACGGCACCTTGAGGGATGAAGCTTTCTTT	CASSYGTLRDEAFF
TRBV6-2/TRBV6-3	TRBD1	.	TRBJ1-2	TGTGCCAGCAGTTTCCCCGGGACAGGGTATGGCTACACCTTC	CASSFPGTGYGYTF
TRBV28	TRBD1	.	TRBJ1-4	TGTGCCAGCAGTTCCCGAACAGGGGTTGCTAATGAAAAACTGTTTTTT	CASSSRTGVANEKLFF
TRBV2	.	once	TRBJ1-6	TGTGCCAGCAGTGAAGCGGCTCCGGGGAATAATTCACCCCTCCACTTT	CASSEAAPGNNSPLHF
TRBV24-1	TRBD2	.	TRBJ2-3	TGTGCCACCAGTGATTCCGGGACTAGCGGGAGTCAAGATACGCAGTATTTT	CATSDSGTSGSQDTQYF
TRBV24-1	TRBD1	.	TRBJ1-5	TGTGCCACCAGTGGGAGAGACAGGGTTAGCAATCAGCCCCAGCATTTT	CATSGRDRVSNQPQHF
TRBV24-1	TRBD1	once	TRBJ2-2	TGTGCCACCAGTGATTGGGAAAAAGGGGGCCACACCGGGGAGCTGTTTTTT	CATSDWEKGGHTGELFF
TRBV11-3	TRBD1	.	TRBJ2-1	TGTGCCAGCAGCTTAGGGGGACAGCTCAATGAGCAGTTCTTC	CASSLGGQLNEQFF
TRBV2	.	.	TRBJ1-5	TGTGCCAGCAGTGACAGGGTTAGCAATCAGCCCCAGCATTTT	CASSDRVSNQPQHF
TRBV18	TRBD1	.	TRBJ2-3	TGTGCCAGCTCATCTGACAGGGGTCTGAATACGCAGTATTTT	CASSSDRGLNTQYF
TRBV18	.	.	TRBJ1-1	TGTGCCAGCTCACCTAGTCGTTCAGGGTGGATGAACACTGAAGCTTTCTTT	CASSPSRSGWMNTEAFF
TRBV7-2	.	.	TRBJ1-2	TGTGCCAGCAGCCCCAGGGAGGGAAACTATGGCTACACCTTC	CASSPREGNYGYTF
TRBV3-1/TRBV3-2	.	.	TRBJ1-2	TGTGCCAGCAGCCAAGGGACTCTTCCCGGCTACACCTTC	CASSQGTLPGYTF
TRBV10-1	.	.	TRBJ2-3	TGCGCCAGCAGTGAACGGACTCCACTAAGCACAGATACGCAGTATTTT	CASSERTPLSTDTQYF
TRBV6-2/TRBV6-3	.	few	TRBJ2-2	TGTGCCAGCAGTCAAGGGGTCACCGGGGAGCTGTTTTTT	CASSQGVTGELFF
TRBV5-1	.	.	TRBJ2-7	TGCGCCAGCAGCGCGGGCCACCAATACGAGCAGTACTTC	CASSAGHQYEQYF
TRBV28	.	.	TRBJ2-7	TGTGCCAGCAGTTTGTCCACAGGGTTTAACGAGCAGTACTTC	CASSLSTGFNEQYF
TRBV19	.	.	TRBJ2-2	TGTGCCAGTAGTATAAACAAAAACACCGGGGAGCTGTTTTTT	CASSINKNTGELFF
TRBV5-1	.	.	TRBJ1-2	TGCGCCAGCAGACACGATATTTTGGGGCCAAACACGGATATCTATGGCTACACCTTC	CASRHDILGPNTDIYGYTF
TRBV7-2	.	.	TRBJ2-5	TGTGCCAGCAGCTTAGCTACTAACTCCGGGGGGACCCAGTACTTC	CASSLATNSGGTQYF
TRBV5-1	.	.	TRBJ1-6	TGCGCCAGCAGCTCCGGCAGTGAGGGATATAATTCACCCCTCCACTTT	CASSSGSEGYNSPLHF
TRBV6-2/TRBV6-3	.	.	TRBJ2-6	TGTGCCAGCAGTTCTTTGACTAGTGACTCTGGGGCCAACGTCCTGACTTTC	CASSSLTSDSGANVLTF
TRBV12-1	.	.	TRBJ1-5	TGTGCCAGCAGCGTCGGGACACCCCGCAATCAGCCCCAGCATTTT	CASSVGTPRNQPQHF
TRBV30	.	.	TRBJ2-3	TGTGCCTGGAGTGTTGGGGGCTCTAGCACAGATACGCAGTATTTT	CAWSVGGSSTDTQYF
TRBV5-1	.	.	TRBJ2-5	TGCGCCAGCAGCACCTTTCTAGCAGAAGAGACCCAGTACTTC	CASSTFLAEETQYF
TRBV18	TRBD2	.	TRBJ2-3	TGTGCCAGCTCACCGAGGACTAGCGGGAGCTCAGATACGCAGTATTTT	CASSPRTSGSSDTQYF
TRBV3-1/TRBV3-2	TRBD1	.	TRBJ2-2	TGTGCCAGCAGGCTGGACAGGGGGCGATCGGGCACCGGGGAGCTGTTTTTT	CASRLDRGRSGTGELFF
TRBV29-1	.	.	TRBJ2-3	TGCAGCGTTGCATGGGGGACTCAGGGAGGAGATACGCAGTATTTT	CSVAWGTQGGDTQYF
TRBV25-1	TRBD1	.	TRBJ1-4	TGTGCCAGCAGTGTCCGGGACAGGGTTTATGCAACTAATGAAAAACTGTTTTTT	CASSVRDRVYATNEKLFF
TRBV6-6	TRBD1	.	TRBJ2-7	TGTGCCAGCAGTTCCCCGGGACAGGGGAGCTACGAGCAGTACTTC	CASSSPGQGSYEQYF
TRBV29-1	.	.	TRBJ2-3	TGCAGCGCTGGACAGCGCACAGATACGCAGTATTTT	CSAGQRTDTQYF
TRBV18	.	.	TRBJ2-3	TGTGCCAGCTCACCATCGTCAGATACGCAGTATTTT	CASSPSSDTQYF
TRBV27	TRBD1	.	TRBJ1-2	TGTGCCGGCAGTTTAAGGGGCCCGGACAGGGCGTATGGCTACACCTTC	CAGSLRGPDRAYGYTF